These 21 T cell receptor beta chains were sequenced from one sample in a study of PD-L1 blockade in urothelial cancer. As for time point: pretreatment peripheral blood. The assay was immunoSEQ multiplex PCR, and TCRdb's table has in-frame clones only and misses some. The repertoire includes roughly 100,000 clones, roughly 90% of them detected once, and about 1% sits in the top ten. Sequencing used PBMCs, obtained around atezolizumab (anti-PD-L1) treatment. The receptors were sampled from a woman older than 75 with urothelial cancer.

The CDR3 DNA reads as TGCAGCGTTGCTACCGGGGACTACTATGGCTACACCTTC. It yields the protein CSVATGDYYGYTF. This chain connects TRBV29-1 to TRBJ1-2; a weak D match, TRBD1 (5 bases). Trimming took off 4 bases at V and 3 bases at J, with 12 bases between the two ends. CDR1 is SQVTM and CDR2 is ANQGSEA in the germline V gene. This CDR3 spans 13 amino acids.

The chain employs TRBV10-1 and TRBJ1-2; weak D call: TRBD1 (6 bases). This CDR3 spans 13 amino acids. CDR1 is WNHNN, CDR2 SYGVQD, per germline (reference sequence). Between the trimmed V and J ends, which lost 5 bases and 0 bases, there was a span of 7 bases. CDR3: CASSRTANYGYTF. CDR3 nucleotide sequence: TGCGCCAGCAGTCGGACAGCTAACTATGGCTACACCTTC.

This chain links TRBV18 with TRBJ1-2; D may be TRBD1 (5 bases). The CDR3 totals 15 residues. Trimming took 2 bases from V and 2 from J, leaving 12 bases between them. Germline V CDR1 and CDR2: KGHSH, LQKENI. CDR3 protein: CASSPSAGWNYGYTF. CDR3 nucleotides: TGTGCCAGCTCACCATCGGCAGGGTGGAACTATGGCTACACCTTC.

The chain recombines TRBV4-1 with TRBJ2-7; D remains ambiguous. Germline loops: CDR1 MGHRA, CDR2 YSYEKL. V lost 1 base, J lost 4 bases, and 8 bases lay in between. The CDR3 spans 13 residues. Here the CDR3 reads CASSQVGRYEQYF. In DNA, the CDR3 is TGCGCCAGCAGCCAAGTTGGCAGGTACGAGCAGTACTTC.

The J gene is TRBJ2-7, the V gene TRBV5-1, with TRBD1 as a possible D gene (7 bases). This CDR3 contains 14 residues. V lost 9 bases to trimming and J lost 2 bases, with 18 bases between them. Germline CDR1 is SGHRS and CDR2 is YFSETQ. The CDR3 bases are TGCGCCACCTCAGGGGGGCAGGGGCCCTACGAGCAGTACTTC. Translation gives CATSGGQGPYEQYF.

The DNA of the CDR3 is TGCGCCAGCAGCGGGAGCGGGACCTCCTACAATGAGCAGTTCTTC. It yields the protein CASSGSGTSYNEQFF. The chain employs TRBV5-1 and TRBJ2-1; 7 bases fit TRBD2. The length of the CDR3 is 15 residues. The V segment lost 4 bases and the J segment 0 bases; nucleotides outside the gene matches: 4. CDR1 SGHRS and CDR2 YFSETQ come from the germline V gene. The full variable domain, rest sourced from reference TRBV5-1 and TRBJ2-1, is KAGVTQTPRYLIKTRGQQVTLSCSPISGHRSVSWYQQTPGQGLQFLFEYFSETQRNKGNFPGRFSGRQFSNSRSEMNVSTLELGDSALYLCASSGSGTSYNEQFFGPGTRLTVL.

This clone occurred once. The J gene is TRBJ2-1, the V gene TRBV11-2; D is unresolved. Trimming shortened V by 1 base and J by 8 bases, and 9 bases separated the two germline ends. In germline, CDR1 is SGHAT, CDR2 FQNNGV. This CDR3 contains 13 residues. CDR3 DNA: TGTGCCAGCAGCTTAGGATCCCGGGATGAGCAGTTCTTC. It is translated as CASSLGSRDEQFF.

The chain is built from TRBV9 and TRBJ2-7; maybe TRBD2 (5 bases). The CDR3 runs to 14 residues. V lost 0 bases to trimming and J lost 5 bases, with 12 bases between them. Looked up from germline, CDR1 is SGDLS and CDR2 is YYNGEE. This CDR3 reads CASSVDEGRNEQYF. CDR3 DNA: TGTGCCAGCAGCGTAGATGAGGGTCGCAACGAGCAGTACTTC.

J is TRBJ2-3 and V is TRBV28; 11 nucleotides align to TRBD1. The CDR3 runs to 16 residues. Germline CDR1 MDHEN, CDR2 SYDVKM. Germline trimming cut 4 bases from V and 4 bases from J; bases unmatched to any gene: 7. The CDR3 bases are TGTGCCAGCAGTTCGTATCGGACAGGGGGCTCAGATACGCAGTATTTT. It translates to CASSSYRTGGSDTQYF. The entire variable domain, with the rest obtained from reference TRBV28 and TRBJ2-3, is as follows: DVKVTQSSRYLVKRTGEKVFLECVQDMDHENMFWYRQDPGLGLRLIYFSYDVKMKEKGDIPEGYSVSREKKERFSLILESASTNQTSMYLCASSSYRTGGSDTQYFGPGTRLTVL.

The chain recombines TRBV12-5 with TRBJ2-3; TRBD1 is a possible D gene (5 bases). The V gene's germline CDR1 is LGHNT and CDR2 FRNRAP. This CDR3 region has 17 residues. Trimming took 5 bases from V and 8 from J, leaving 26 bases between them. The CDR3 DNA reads TGTGCTAGTGGTGATACACTCCAGGGTGCCGAAGGGGCTACGCAGTATTTT. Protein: CASGDTLQGAEGATQYF.

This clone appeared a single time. CDR3 sequence (DNA): TGCGCCAGCAGTGTATCGGGAGCCCCCCTCGAGCAGTACTTC. Translation gives CASSVSGAPLEQYF. The chain uses TRBV10-2 and TRBJ2-7, with a weak D call TRBD2 (6 bases). The CDR3 has 14 residues. Trimming took 4 bases from V and 6 from J, leaving 16 bases between them. Germline-derived CDR1 and CDR2 are WSHSY and SAAADI.

The CDR3 nucleotides are TGTGCCAGCAGCTACTGGACAGGGGTATCAACTAATGAAAAACTGTTTTTT. It specifies CASSYWTGVSTNEKLFF. V is TRBV5-6 and J is TRBJ1-4, with TRBD1 matching 9 bases. J was trimmed by 0 bases and V by 3 bases; bases with no gene match: 6. Germline V gene lookup returns CDR1 SGHDT and CDR2 YYEEEE. The CDR3 spans 17 residues.

This chain's CDR3 is CASSRDRNTEAFF. In DNA form, the CDR3 reads TGTGCCAGCAGCAGGGACAGAAACACTGAAGCTTTCTTT. J is TRBJ1-1 and V is TRBV6-4, with 7 bases that match TRBD1. The trim removed 6 bases at V and 2 bases at J, leaving 3 bases unmatched. CDR1 is MRHNA, CDR2 SNTAGT, per germline. The CDR3 extends over 13 amino acids.

The CDR3, as DNA: TGCGCCAGCAGCTTGGGAGTCGGGAGGAGCACCGGGGAGCTGTTTTTT. Translation gives CASSLGVGRSTGELFF. This chain uses TRBV5-1 with TRBJ2-2; 7 bases are shared with TRBD2. CDR1 is SGHRS, CDR2 YFSETQ, per germline. Trimming cost V 0 bases and J 4 bases; bases outside gene matches: 6. The CDR3 length is 16 residues.

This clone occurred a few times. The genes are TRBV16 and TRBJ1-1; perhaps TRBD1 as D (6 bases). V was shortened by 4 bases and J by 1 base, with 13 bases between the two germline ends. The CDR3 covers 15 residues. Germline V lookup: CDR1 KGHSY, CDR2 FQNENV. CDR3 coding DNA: TGTGCCAGCAGCCGACAGGTGCTATCGAACACTGAAGCTTTCTTT. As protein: CASSRQVLSNTEAFF.

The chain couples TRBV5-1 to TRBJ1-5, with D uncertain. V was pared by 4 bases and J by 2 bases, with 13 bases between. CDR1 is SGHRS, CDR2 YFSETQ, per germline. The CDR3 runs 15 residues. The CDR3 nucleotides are TGCGCCAGCAGCCTTGGACTGGATGGCAATCAGCCCCAGCATTTT. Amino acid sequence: CASSLGLDGNQPQHF. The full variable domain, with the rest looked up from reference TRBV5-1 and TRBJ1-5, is KAGVTQTPRYLIKTRGQQVTLSCSPISGHRSVSWYQQTPGQGLQFLFEYFSETQRNKGNFPGRFSGRQFSNSRSEMNVSTLELGDSALYLCASSLGLDGNQPQHFGDGTRLSIL.

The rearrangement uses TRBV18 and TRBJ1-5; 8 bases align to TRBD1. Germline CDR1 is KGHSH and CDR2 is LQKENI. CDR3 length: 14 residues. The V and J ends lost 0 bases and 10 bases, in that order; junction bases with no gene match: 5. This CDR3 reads CASSPPNRGSPQHF. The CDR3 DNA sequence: TGTGCCAGCTCACCACCGAACAGGGGGAGTCCCCAGCATTTT.

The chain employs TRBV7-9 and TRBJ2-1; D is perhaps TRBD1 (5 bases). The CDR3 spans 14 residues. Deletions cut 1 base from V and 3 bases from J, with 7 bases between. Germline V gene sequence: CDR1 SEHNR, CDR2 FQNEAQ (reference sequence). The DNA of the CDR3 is TGTGCCAGCAGCTTAGGGACAAACTACAATGAGCAGTTCTTC. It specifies CASSLGTNYNEQFF.

The CDR3 region has the DNA TGTGCCACCAGCAGGTCCGATGAGCAGTTCTTC. Translation gives CATSRSDEQFF. The chain recombines TRBV15 with TRBJ2-1; the D is unclear. From germline, CDR1 is LNHNV and CDR2 YYDKDF (reference sequence). The V gene lost 3 bases and the J gene lost 8 bases, with 5 bases spanning the gap. This CDR3 spans 11 amino acids. The full variable domain, rest sourced from reference TRBV15 and TRBJ2-1, is DAMVIQNPRYQVTQFGKPVTLSCSQTLNHNVMYWYQQKSSQAPKLLFHYYDKDFNNEADTPDNFQSRRPNTSFCFLDIRSPGLGDTAMYLCATSRSDEQFFGPGTRLTVL.

CDR3 protein: CASSVAGTGGKQYF. The CDR3 nucleotides read TGTGCCAGTAGTGTGGCCGGGACAGGGGGCAAGCAGTACTTC. The gene calls are TRBV19 and TRBJ2-7; the match to TRBD1 covers 12 bases. This CDR3 contains 14 residues. CDR1 is LNHDA, CDR2 SQIVND, per germline (reference sequence). With 5 bases clipped from V and 8 bases from J, the junction kept 7 bases outside the gene matches.

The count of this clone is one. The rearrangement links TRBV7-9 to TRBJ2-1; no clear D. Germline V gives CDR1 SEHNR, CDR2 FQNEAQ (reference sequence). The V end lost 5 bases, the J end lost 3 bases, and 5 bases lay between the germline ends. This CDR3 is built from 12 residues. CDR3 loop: CASSPNYNEQFF. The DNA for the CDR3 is TGTGCCAGCAGCCCAAACTACAATGAGCAGTTCTTC.